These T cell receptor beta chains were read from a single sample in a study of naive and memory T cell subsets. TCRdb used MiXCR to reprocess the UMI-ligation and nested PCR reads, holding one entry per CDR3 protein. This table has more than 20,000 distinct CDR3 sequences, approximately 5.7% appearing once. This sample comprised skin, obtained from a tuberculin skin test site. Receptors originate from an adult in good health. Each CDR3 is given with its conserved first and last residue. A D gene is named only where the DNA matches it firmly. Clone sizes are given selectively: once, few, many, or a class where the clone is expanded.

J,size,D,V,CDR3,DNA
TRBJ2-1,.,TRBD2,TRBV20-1,CSAIGETSASYNEQFF,TGCAGTGCTATCGGAGAGACTAGCGCCTCCTACAATGAGCAGTTCTTC
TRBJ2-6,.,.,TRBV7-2,CASSSSGTGSSGANVLTF,TGTGCCAGCAGCTCAAGCGGGACAGGATCATCCGGGGCCAACGTCCTGACTTTC
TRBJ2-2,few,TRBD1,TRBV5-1,CASSKQRQGALELFF,TGCGCCAGCAGCAAGCAGAGACAGGGGGCTCTGGAGCTGTTTTTT
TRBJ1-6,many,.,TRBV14,CASSQDLRNSPLHF,TGTGCCAGCAGCCAAGATCTAAGGAATTCACCCCTCCACTTT
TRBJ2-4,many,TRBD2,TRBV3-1,CASSQSGAYTKNIQYF,TGTGCCAGCAGCCAAAGCGGGGCCTACACCAAAAACATTCAGTACTTC
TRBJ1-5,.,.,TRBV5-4,CASSGAQIDGSNQPQHF,TGTGCCAGCAGCGGGGCCCAAATCGACGGTAGCAATCAGCCCCAGCATTTT
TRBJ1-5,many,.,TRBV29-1,CSVRDNFNQPQHF,TGCAGCGTACGGGACAATTTCAATCAGCCCCAGCATTTT
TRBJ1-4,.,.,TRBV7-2,CASSPGKVEKLFF,TGTGCCAGCAGTCCTGGAAAGGTGGAAAAACTGTTTTTT
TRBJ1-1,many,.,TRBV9,CASSGALNF,TGTGCCAGCAGCGGGGCGCTTAACTTT
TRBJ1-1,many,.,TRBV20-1,CSAAGEGGWTEAFF,TGCAGTGCTGCGGGGGAGGGGGGCTGGACTGAAGCTTTCTTT
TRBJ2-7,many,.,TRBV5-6,CASSPPGVSSYEQYF,TGTGCCAGCAGCCCTCCAGGGGTCAGCTCCTACGAGCAGTACTTC
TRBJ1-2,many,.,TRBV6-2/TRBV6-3,CASRTADSPTNYGYTF,TGTGCCAGCAGGACAGCCGACAGCCCAACTAACTATGGCTACACCTTC
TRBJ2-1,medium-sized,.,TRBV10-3,CAISEGYNNEQFF,TGTGCCATCAGTGAGGGATATAACAATGAGCAGTTCTTC
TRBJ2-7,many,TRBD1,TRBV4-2,CASSQGGQGSYEQYF,TGTGCCAGCAGCCAAGGGGGACAGGGGAGCTACGAGCAGTACTTC
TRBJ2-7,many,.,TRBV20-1,CSAEATSNEQYF,TGCAGTGCCGAAGCGACTAGTAACGAGCAGTACTTC
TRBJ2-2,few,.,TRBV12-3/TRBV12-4,CASSLRPDHTGELFF,TGTGCCAGCAGTTTACGGCCTGACCACACCGGGGAGCTGTTTTTT
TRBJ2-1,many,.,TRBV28,CASSLWPRGGAPYNEQFF,TGTGCCAGCAGTTTATGGCCCAGGGGAGGGGCGCCTTACAATGAGCAGTTCTTC
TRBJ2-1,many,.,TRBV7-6,CASSFTRGLENEQFF,TGTGCCAGCAGCTTTACACGGGGCTTAGAGAATGAGCAGTTCTTC
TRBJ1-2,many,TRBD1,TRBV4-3,CASSQDRTGGGTTYGYTF,TGCGCCAGCAGCCAAGATCGAACAGGGGGAGGTACCACCTATGGCTACACCTTC
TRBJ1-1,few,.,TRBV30,CAWRAGTEAFF,TGTGCCTGGAGGGCTGGAACTGAAGCTTTCTTT
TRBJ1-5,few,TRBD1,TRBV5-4,CASSAGTGDQPQHF,TGTGCCAGCAGCGCCGGGACAGGTGATCAGCCCCAGCATTTT
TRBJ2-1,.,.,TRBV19,CASSIGRDSNNEQFF,TGTGCCAGTAGTATAGGCCGGGACTCAAACAATGAGCAGTTCTTC